The 5 T cell receptor beta chains below were found in one sample sequenced in a study of cytomegalovirus exposure and HLA in healthy donors. Primers for the PCR totalled 60 Vbeta and 13 Jbeta. Using immunoSEQ multiplex PCR, the repertoire was profiled, and TCRdb retains in-frame clones only, with some absent. The sample table sets out around 76,000 clones. Sequenced sample: PBMCs. These receptor sequences come from a man in his forties in good health and CMV-seronegative.

CDR3 nucleotide sequence: TGTGCCAGCAGCGCAAAGGGACAAGCCTACGAGCAGTACTTC. This encodes CASSAKGQAYEQYF. V gene TRBV5-4 combines with J gene TRBJ2-7, with a weak D call TRBD1 (6 bases). Looked up from germline, CDR1 is SGHNT and CDR2 is YYREEE (reference sequence). Trimming removed 4 bases from V and 2 bases from J, with 13 bases in between. The CDR3 loop spans 14 amino acids.

The rearrangement joins TRBV5-1 to TRBJ1-1; 9 bases are shared with TRBD1. V gave up 3 bases and J gave up 4 bases; unmatched junction bases: 4. Looked up from germline, CDR1 is SGHRS and CDR2 is YFSETQ. The CDR3 length is 14 residues. The CDR3 bases are TGCGCCAGCAGCTCGGGACAGGGAGGCACTGAAGCTTTCTTT. Encoded protein: CASSSGQGGTEAFF.

The chain links TRBV11-2 to TRBJ2-1; 7 positions match TRBD1. Germline CDR1 SGHAT, CDR2 FQNNGV. V lost 5 bases to trimming and J lost 9 bases; unmatched junction nucleotides: 13. The CDR3 consists of 15 residues. The CDR3 here is CASSLTGRSSSEQFF. The CDR3 bases are TGTGCCAGCAGCCTGACAGGGCGTTCTAGTTCTGAGCAGTTCTTC.

The V gene is TRBV11-2, the J gene TRBJ1-1; D is unresolved. The V end was cut by 0 bases, the J end by 3 bases, with 8 bases between. Germline CDR1 is SGHAT and CDR2 is FQNNGV. There are 14 residues in the CDR3. The CDR3, as DNA: TGTGCCAGCAGCTTAGAGGGGAGGCACACTGAAGCTTTCTTT. This gives the protein CASSLEGRHTEAFF.

The chain couples TRBV7-6 to TRBJ2-1; 12 bases align to TRBD2. Per the germline V gene, CDR1 is SGHVS and CDR2 is FNYEAQ. The CDR3 has 15 amino acids. Trimming removed 5 bases from V and 3 bases from J; junction bases left unmatched: 2. The CDR3 bases are TGTGCCAGCAGCCCGGGACTAGCGGGCTACAATGAGCAGTTCTTC. Translated: CASSPGLAGYNEQFF.